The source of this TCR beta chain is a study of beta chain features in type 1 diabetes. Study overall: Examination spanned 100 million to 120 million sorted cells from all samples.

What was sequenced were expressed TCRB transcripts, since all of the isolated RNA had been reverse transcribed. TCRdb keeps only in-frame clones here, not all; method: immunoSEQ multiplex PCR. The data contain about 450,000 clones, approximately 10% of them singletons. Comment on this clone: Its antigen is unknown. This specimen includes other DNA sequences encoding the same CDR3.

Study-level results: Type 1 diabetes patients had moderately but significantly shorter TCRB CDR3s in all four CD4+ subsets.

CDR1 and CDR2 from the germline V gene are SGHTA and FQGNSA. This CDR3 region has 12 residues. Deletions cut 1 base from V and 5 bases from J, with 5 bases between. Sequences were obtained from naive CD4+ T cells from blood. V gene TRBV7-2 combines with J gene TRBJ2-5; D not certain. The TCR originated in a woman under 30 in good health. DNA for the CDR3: TGTGCCAGCAGCTTAGGACCTGAGACCCAGTACTTC. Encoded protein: CASSLGPETQYF.